The entry below gives a single T cell receptor beta chain sequence along with its context. This entry is derived from a study of blood T cell repertoires in COVID-19. Across the whole study: T cells, B-cell-depleted T cells, or PBMCs supplied cDNA or gDNA.

Sequencing used immunoSEQ multiplex PCR; TCRdb keeps in-frame clones, though not all of them. Of fewer than 400,000 clones detected, about 86% appear once; the ten largest clones hold 2.5% to 3%. The CDR3 contains 13 residues. Germline V gene sequence: CDR1 LGHDT, CDR2 YNNKEL (reference sequence). Deletions cut 1 base from V and 4 bases from J, with 7 bases between. V usage is TRBV3-1 (or the pseudogene TRBV3-2) and J usage is TRBJ1-1; no clear D gene. The sample taken for sequencing was peripheral blood. The TCR was taken from a man aged 25-40 years with active or convalescent COVID-19. The CDR3 nucleotides read TGTGCCAGCAGCCAAGTGGCCTCCACTGAAGCTTTCTTT. Protein sequence: CASSQVASTEAFF.